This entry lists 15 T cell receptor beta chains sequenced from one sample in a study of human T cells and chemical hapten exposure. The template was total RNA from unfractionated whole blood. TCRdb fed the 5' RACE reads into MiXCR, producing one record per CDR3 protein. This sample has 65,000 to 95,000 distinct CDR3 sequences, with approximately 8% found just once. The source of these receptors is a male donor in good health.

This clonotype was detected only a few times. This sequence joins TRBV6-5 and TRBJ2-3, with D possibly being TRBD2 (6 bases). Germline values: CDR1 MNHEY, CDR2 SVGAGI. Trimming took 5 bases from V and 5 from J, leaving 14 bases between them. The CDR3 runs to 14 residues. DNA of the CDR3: TGTGCCAGCAGTATCGGACTATCGGAAGATACGCAGTATTTT. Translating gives CASSIGLSEDTQYF.

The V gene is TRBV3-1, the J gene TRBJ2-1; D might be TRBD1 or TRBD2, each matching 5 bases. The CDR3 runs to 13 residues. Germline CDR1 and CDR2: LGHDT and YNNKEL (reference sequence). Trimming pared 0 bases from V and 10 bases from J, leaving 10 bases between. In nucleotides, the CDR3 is TGTGCCAGCAGCCAAGATCTGGGGGAAGAGCAGTTCTTC. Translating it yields CASSQDLGEEQFF.

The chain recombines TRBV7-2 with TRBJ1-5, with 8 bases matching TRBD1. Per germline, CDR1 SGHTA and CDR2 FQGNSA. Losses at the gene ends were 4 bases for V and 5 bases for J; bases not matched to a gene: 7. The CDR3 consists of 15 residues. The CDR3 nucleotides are TGTGCCAGCAGCTCTACAGGGGGAAGGGATCAGCCCCAGCATTTT. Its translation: CASSSTGGRDQPQHF.

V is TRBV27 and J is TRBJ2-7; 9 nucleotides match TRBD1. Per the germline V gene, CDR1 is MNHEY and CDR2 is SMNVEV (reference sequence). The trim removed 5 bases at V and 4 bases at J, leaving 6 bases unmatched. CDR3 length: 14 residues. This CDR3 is CASSRDRATYEQYF. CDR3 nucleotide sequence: TGTGCCAGCAGTAGGGACAGGGCGACTTACGAGCAGTACTTC.

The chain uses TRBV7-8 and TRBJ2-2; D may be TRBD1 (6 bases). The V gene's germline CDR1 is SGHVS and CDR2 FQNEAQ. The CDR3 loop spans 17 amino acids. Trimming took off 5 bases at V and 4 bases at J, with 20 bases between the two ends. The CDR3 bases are TGTGCCAGCAGCCACGGCAGGGGATCGGGGAGCACCGGGGAGCTGTTTTTT. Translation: CASSHGRGSGSTGELFF.

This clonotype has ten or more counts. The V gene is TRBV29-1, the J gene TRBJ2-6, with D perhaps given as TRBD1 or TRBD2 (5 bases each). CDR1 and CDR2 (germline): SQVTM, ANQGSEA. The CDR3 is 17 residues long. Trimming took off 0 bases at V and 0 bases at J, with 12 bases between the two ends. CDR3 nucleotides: TGCAGCGTTGAAGATCGTGGGGGTCCCTCTGGGGCCAACGTCCTGACTTTC. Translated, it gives CSVEDRGGPSGANVLTF.

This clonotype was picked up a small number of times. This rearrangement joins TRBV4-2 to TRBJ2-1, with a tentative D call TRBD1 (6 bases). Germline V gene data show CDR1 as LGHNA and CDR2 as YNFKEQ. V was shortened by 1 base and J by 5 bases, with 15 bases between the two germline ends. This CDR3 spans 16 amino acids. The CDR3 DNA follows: TGTGCCAGCAGCCAAGGGGGGCCCAGCTACCACAATGAGCAGTTCTTC. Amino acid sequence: CASSQGGPSYHNEQFF.

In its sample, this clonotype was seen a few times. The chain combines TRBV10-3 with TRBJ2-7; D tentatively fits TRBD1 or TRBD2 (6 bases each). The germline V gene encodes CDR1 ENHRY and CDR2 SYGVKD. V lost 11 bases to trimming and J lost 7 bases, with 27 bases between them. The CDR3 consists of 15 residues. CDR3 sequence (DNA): TGTGCCTCCACCGCGCGGGACAATGGGCTGGGGGAGCAGTACTTC. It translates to CASTARDNGLGEQYF.

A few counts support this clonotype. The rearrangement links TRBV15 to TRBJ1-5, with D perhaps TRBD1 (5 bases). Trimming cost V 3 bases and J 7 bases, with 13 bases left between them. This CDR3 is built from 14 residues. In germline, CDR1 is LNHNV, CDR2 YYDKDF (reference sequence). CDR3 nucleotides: TGTGCCACCAGCAGGGAACAGGCGCGGCAGCCCCAGCATTTT. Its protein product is CATSREQARQPQHF. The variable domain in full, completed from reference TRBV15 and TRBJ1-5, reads DAMVIQNPRYQVTQFGKPVTLSCSQTLNHNVMYWYQQKSSQAPKLLFHYYDKDFNNEADTPDNFQSRRPNTSFCFLDIRSPGLGDTAMYLCATSREQARQPQHFGDGTRLSIL.

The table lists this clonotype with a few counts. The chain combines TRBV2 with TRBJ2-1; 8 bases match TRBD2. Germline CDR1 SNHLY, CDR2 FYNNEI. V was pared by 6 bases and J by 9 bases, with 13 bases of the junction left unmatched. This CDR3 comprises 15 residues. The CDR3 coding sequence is TGTGCCAGCAGGGGGACTAGACCCACCCCGTTTGAGCAGTTCTTC. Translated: CASRGTRPTPFEQFF.

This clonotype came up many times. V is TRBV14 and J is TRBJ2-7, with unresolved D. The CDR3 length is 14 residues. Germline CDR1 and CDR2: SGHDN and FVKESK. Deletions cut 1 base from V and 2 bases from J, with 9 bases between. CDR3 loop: CASSQVGATYEQYF. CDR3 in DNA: TGTGCCAGCAGCCAAGTAGGCGCTACCTACGAGCAGTACTTC.

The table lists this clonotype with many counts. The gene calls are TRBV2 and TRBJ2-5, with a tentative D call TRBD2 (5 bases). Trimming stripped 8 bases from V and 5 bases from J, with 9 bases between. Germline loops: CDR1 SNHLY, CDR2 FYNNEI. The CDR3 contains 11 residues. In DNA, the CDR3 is TGTGCCAGCCTATCGGGGGAGACCCAGTACTTC. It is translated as CASLSGETQYF.

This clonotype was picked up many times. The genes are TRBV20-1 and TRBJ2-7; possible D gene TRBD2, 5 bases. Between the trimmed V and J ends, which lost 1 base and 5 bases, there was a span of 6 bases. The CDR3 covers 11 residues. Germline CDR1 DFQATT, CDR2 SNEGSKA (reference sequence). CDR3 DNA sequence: TGCAGTGCTAGAGCGGGGAACGAGCAGTACTTC. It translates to CSARAGNEQYF.

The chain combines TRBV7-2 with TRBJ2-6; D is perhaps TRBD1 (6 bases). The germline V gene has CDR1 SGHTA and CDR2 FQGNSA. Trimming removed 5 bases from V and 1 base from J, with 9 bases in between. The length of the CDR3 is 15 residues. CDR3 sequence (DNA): TGTGCCAGCAGCCAGAGGGGGTCTGGGGCCAACGTCCTGACTTTC. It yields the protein CASSQRGSGANVLTF.

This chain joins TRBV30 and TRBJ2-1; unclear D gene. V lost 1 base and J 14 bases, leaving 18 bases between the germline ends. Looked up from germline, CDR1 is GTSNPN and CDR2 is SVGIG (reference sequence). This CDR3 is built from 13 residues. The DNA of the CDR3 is TGTGCCTGGAGTGCCTCGGCCCAATGGTTGGAGTTCTTC. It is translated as CAWSASAQWLEFF.